This T cell receptor beta chain originates from a study of blood T cell repertoires in COVID-19. Study-level information: The United States, Italy and Spain provided the acute and convalescent COVID-19 samples. T cells, B-cell-depleted T cells, or PBMCs provided the cDNA or gDNA that served as material.

Study processing details: Estimated nucleated cell counts came from reference gene primer amplification. Method: immunoSEQ multiplex PCR; TCRdb's copy keeps in-frame clones and lacks some. V, J and clone size reflect that table, while D and trimming were determined from the DNA. Here the sample spans 450,000 to 500,000 clones, approximately 83% being singletons. V lost 3 bases, J lost 0 bases, and 3 bases stayed unmatched. The CDR3 runs to 15 residues. Germline V gene data show CDR1 as MNHEY and CDR2 as SMNVEV (reference sequence). The chain uses TRBV27 and TRBJ2-3, with TRBD2 matching over 7 bases. The source material was peripheral blood. The receptor was isolated from a human donor in a cohort sampled during active COVID-19. The CDR3 coding sequence is TGTGCCAGCAGTTTGGGAGGGGCTAGCACAGATACGCAGTATTTT. Its translation is CASSLGGASTDTQYF.